This T cell receptor (beta chain) is from a study of blood T cell repertoires in COVID-19 (dated by TCRdb to 2018 to 2021). For context, the study as a whole: The collaborator samples originated in the United States, Italy and Spain and spanned the acute and convalescent phases of COVID-19. Where HLA class I and class II types were available, the types were taken from metadata supplied by the sample provider, not from assay-based typing. Samples came from the ongoing ImmuneRACE study (first 160 participants) plus 1,254 subjects from 6 global collaborators. The repertoires were released in a freely available public database meant as a resource for research on the immune response to SARS-CoV-2. Deeply sampled blood TCRbeta repertoires from subjects exposed to, actively infected with, or recovered from COVID-19 were included in the dataset. The material from the prospective study consisted of cDNA or gDNA derived from T cells, B-cell-depleted T cells, or PBMCs. The sample metadata nearly always contained a de-identified subject ID, COVID-19 status, age in years and sex. Results and caveats for the whole study, not just this receptor: The quantity of clinical and demographic metadata differed by source and by participant and was supplied without curation.

V has 5 bases trimmed and J has 8 bases trimmed; junction bases matching no gene number 7. The CDR3 measures 14 amino acids from cysteine to phenylalanine. Just CDR3 DNA is preserved here, 42 bases in frame from base 1. The germline V gene specifies KGHSH as CDR1 and LQKENI as CDR2. This clone was picked up one time. Which antigen it targets is not known. Within one base of it there is no much larger clone, and no base qualities were kept. The collaborating institutions used their own protocols to collect whole blood in K2EDTA tubes. For TCRbeta analysis, collaborators shipped samples in one of three forms: frozen whole blood, isolated PBMCs, or DNA extracted from either of those sample types. TCRbeta CDR3 regions were amplified from genomic DNA by means of the immunoSEQ Assay, a bias-controlled multiplex PCR. On the study's bioinformatics: The number of nucleated cells in each sample was estimated from the amplification of reference gene primers within the assay. To quantify the absolute abundance of each unique TCRbeta CDR3 rearrangement, sequence reads were collapsed and filtered. For each sample, productive Simpson clonality was calculated by taking the square root of Simpson's diversity index across productive rearrangements. TCRdb's version of the immuneACCESS table is confined to in-frame rearrangements and falls short of the full clone set. An unresolved V gene accounts for under half of the shortfall where checked; the remainder is of unknown origin. The V and J calls and the clone size are those of that table, but D and trimming were determined from the DNA. Within this sample are about 63,000 clones, with around 90% of them counted one time only. Approximately 5.1% of the sample is taken by the ten largest.

This sequence was found in a human donor in a cohort sampled during active COVID-19. Recombination joined TRBV18 with TRBJ1-5; 9 central nucleotides agree with TRBD1. The sample taken for sequencing was peripheral blood. The CDR3 in this case is CASSADRGLEPQHF. Here is the DNA: TGTGCCAGCTCAGCCGACAGGGGGTTGGAGCCCCAGCATTTT.